Shown below are 24 T cell receptor beta chains from a single sample sequenced in a study of Ad26.COV2.S vaccination and SARS-CoV-2 variants. Measured with immunoSEQ multiplex PCR; TCRdb has only the in-frame clones, and not every one. This sample has around 320,000 clones; approximately 86% occur once, and the top ten carry approximately 2%. The sample's treatment: around 19 received Ad26.COV2.S at low or high dose, single or two shots; 5 received placebo; per-sample allocation not given. The study sampled participants on day 63 after the first vaccine or placebo injection. Material: peripheral blood, obtained in a trial of Ad26.COV2.S vaccine versus placebo. The receptor source for this set is a person aged 18-65 years who received the Ad26.COV2.S COVID-19 vaccine or a placebo.

The chain recombines TRBV28 with TRBJ2-7, with 11 bases identical to TRBD2. CDR3 length: 14 residues. CDR1 and CDR2 (germline): MDHEN, SYDVKM. Germline trimming cut 7 bases from V and 2 bases from J; bases unmatched to any gene: 4. The CDR3 loop reads CASTRLAGTYEQYF. The CDR3 DNA reads as TGTGCCAGCACTCGACTAGCGGGGACCTACGAGCAGTACTTC.

A word on this clone: The junction shows a germline mismatch at one end, possibly a read error. This chain joins TRBV2 and TRBJ1-2, with D tentatively TRBD1 (6 bases). Germline V gene lookup returns CDR1 SNHLY and CDR2 FYNNEI. The CDR3 contains 11 residues. The chain's CDR3 is CASSDPGQYPF. In DNA, the CDR3 is TGTGCCAGCAGCGACCCGGGACAATATCCTTTC. Supplemented by reference TRBV2 and TRBJ1-2, the full variable domain reads EPEVTQTPSHQVTQMGQEVILRCVPISNHLYFYWYRQILGQKVEFLVSFYNNEISEKSEIFDDQFSVERPDGSNFTLKIRSTKLEDSAMYFCASSDPGQYPFGSGTRLTVV.

The genes are TRBV7-9 and TRBJ2-1; 7 bases map to TRBD1. The V segment lost 1 base and the J segment 7 bases; nucleotides outside the gene matches: 7. The CDR3 sequence is 15 residues long. CDR1 and CDR2 (germline): SEHNR, FQNEAQ (reference sequence). The CDR3: CASSLDTGVGNEQFF. Written as DNA, the CDR3 is TGTGCCAGCAGCTTAGATACAGGGGTAGGGAATGAGCAGTTCTTC.

The chain carries TRBV4-1 and TRBJ2-1; 7 bases are shared with TRBD2. The CDR3 sequence is 16 residues long. J gave up 8 bases and V 1 base, and 11 bases lay outside the gene matches. Per germline, CDR1 MGHRA and CDR2 YSYEKL. The CDR3 DNA reads TGCGCCAGCAGCCAAGTTGGAGGGAGAGGGAGGGATGAGCAGTTCTTC. As protein: CASSQVGGRGRDEQFF.

A single count supports this clone. The V gene is TRBV5-1, the J gene TRBJ1-1; D gene ambiguous. From germline, CDR1 is SGHRS and CDR2 YFSETQ. Trimming removed 0 bases at V and 5 bases at J, with 11 bases between. There are 14 residues in the CDR3. The CDR3 region has the DNA TGCGCCAGCAGCTTGGAGACCCTGGGTACTGAAGCTTTCTTT. This codes for CASSLETLGTEAFF.

This chain links TRBV5-4 with TRBJ2-3, with 9 bases identical to TRBD1. V dropped 3 bases and J dropped 3; count of bases not matched to a gene: 2. Germline values: CDR1 SGHNT, CDR2 YYREEE (reference sequence). CDR3 length: 14 amino acids. The CDR3 region has the DNA TGTGCCAGCAGCTATGGGACAGGGACAGATACGCAGTATTTT. Protein sequence: CASSYGTGTDTQYF. The whole variable domain, filled in from reference TRBV5-4 and TRBJ2-3, reads ETGVTQSPTHLIKTRGQQVTLRCSSQSGHNTVSWYQQALGQGPQFIFQYYREEENGRGNFPPRFSGLQFPNYSSELNVNALELDDSALYLCASSYGTGTDTQYFGPGTRLTVL.

The chain employs TRBV3-1 (or the pseudogene TRBV3-2) and TRBJ1-2; D is possibly TRBD1 (6 bases). CDR1 and CDR2 from the germline V gene are LGHDT and YNNKEL (reference sequence). Trimming shortened V by 6 bases and J by 5 bases, and 19 bases separated the two germline ends. This CDR3 contains 15 residues. CDR3 bases: TGTGCCAGCAGACCCGAGGGAGGGGGAGGATATGGCTACACCTTC. This gives the protein CASRPEGGGGYGYTF.

V is TRBV7-3 and J is TRBJ2-1; tentative D call: TRBD2 (6 bases). Trimming took 2 bases from V and 6 from J, leaving 11 bases between them. Germline CDR1 SGHTA, CDR2 FQGTGA. The CDR3 runs 14 residues. The CDR3 bases are TGTGCCAGCAGCTTAGGGGGGTCCCCCAATGAGCAGTTCTTC. Translated, it gives CASSLGGSPNEQFF.

This chain links TRBV7-2 with TRBJ2-3; 14 bases map to TRBD2. The ends lost 0 bases at V and 4 bases at J; junction bases unmatched: 9. The CDR3 covers 19 residues. Germline CDR1 SGHTA, CDR2 FQGNSA. The CDR3 sequence: CASSLAGLAGVYGADTQYF. CDR3 nucleotides: TGTGCCAGCAGCTTAGCGGGACTAGCGGGGGTTTATGGGGCAGATACGCAGTATTTT.

Note on this clone: The same CDR3 is also encoded by other DNA sequences in this sample. The chain links TRBV28 to TRBJ2-6; 7 bases fit TRBD2. V trimming: 9 bases; J trimming: 0 bases; junction bases outside the gene matches: 2. This CDR3 has 14 residues. Germline V gene sequence: CDR1 MDHEN, CDR2 SYDVKM. CDR3 sequence: CASGRGSGANVLTF. The CDR3 coding sequence is TGTGCCAGTGGGAGGGGCTCTGGGGCCAACGTCCTGACTTTC. The full variable domain, rest sourced from reference TRBV28 and TRBJ2-6, is DVKVTQSSRYLVKRTGEKVFLECVQDMDHENMFWYRQDPGLGLRLIYFSYDVKMKEKGDIPEGYSVSREKKERFSLILESASTNQTSMYLCASGRGSGANVLTFGAGSRLTVL.

The chain has TRBV18 and TRBJ1-4, with D uncertain. Per the germline V gene, CDR1 is KGHSH and CDR2 is LQKENI. V was cut by 3 bases and J by 8 bases, with 16 bases left in between. The CDR3 runs 15 residues. The CDR3 DNA sequence: TGTGCCAGCTCACCTGCCGGCTTCTATCAGGAAAAACTGTTTTTT. This encodes CASSPAGFYQEKLFF. Looking up the rest from reference TRBV18 and TRBJ1-4 gives the full variable domain: NAGVMQNPRHLVRRRGQEARLRCSPMKGHSHVYWYRQLPEEGLKFMVYLQKENIIDESGMPKERFSAEFPKEGPSILRIQQVVRGDSAAYFCASSPAGFYQEKLFFGSGTQLSVL.

The rearrangement uses TRBV7-9 and TRBJ1-2, with D uncertain. The CDR3 consists of 15 residues. The ends were cut back, 5 bases at V and 7 bases at J, with 20 bases in the middle. The germline V gene has CDR1 SEHNR and CDR2 FQNEAQ (reference sequence). CDR3 coding DNA: TGTGCCAGCAGCCAACGTGACGGACCCTTCTCTGGCTACACCTTC. It yields the protein CASSQRDGPFSGYTF.

This sequence joins TRBV6-5 and TRBJ2-2, with D tentatively TRBD1 (5 bases). CDR3 size: 15 residues. Germline-derived CDR1 and CDR2 are MNHEY and SVGAGI. V lost 10 bases, J lost 1 base, and 16 bases lay in between. CDR3 nucleotides: TGTGCCATCTTGACAGAGCCGAGGAACACCGGGGAGCTGTTTTTT. Its protein product is CAILTEPRNTGELFF.

This clone has more than one count but fewer than ten. The gene calls are TRBV28 and TRBJ2-2; TRBD1 might be the D (6 bases). Germline values: CDR1 MDHEN, CDR2 SYDVKM. Deletions cut 5 bases from V and 0 bases from J, with 10 bases between. This CDR3 has 15 residues. The CDR3 spells CASSIHRANTGELFF. The CDR3 DNA is TGTGCCAGCAGTATACACAGGGCGAACACCGGGGAGCTGTTTTTT.

This clone appeared once. The chain carries TRBV4-1 and TRBJ2-2; 13 nucleotides align to TRBD2. Germline assignment: CDR1 MGHRA and CDR2 YSYEKL. V dropped 3 bases and J dropped 5; count of bases not matched to a gene: 9. The CDR3 consists of 18 residues. The DNA of the CDR3 is TGCGCCAGCAGCCATGGGACTAGCGGGGCCCCGGGGACCGGGGAGCTGTTTTTT. Amino acids: CASSHGTSGAPGTGELFF.

The chain is built from TRBV19 and TRBJ1-2, with 10 bases lining up with TRBD1. From germline, CDR1 is LNHDA and CDR2 SQIVND (reference sequence). The V segment lost 5 bases and the J segment 3 bases; nucleotides outside the gene matches: 9. The CDR3 loop spans 16 amino acids. This CDR3 is CASSFSRDRGYYGYTF. The CDR3 DNA reads TGTGCCAGTAGTTTTAGCCGGGACAGGGGATACTATGGCTACACCTTC.

This clone was seen a few times. The V call is TRBV9, the J call TRBJ2-5; D may be TRBD1 (5 bases). The CDR3 spans 16 residues. Per germline, CDR1 SGDLS and CDR2 YYNGEE. Trimming took 3 bases from V and 7 from J, leaving 22 bases between them. CDR3 nucleotide sequence: TGTGCCAGCAGCGCCGGAATTAGTAGGGGTTCTGTGACCCAGTACTTC. Amino acids: CASSAGISRGSVTQYF.

V is TRBV11-2 and J is TRBJ2-1; 14 bases fit TRBD2. Germline V gives CDR1 SGHAT, CDR2 FQNNGV. Germline trimming cut 0 bases from V and 6 bases from J; bases unmatched to any gene: 10. The CDR3 is 19 amino acids. DNA for the CDR3: TGTGCCAGCAGCTTAGATGGGTGGACTAGCGGGGGGCCCCCCAATGAGCAGTTCTTC. It is translated as CASSLDGWTSGGPPNEQFF. The full variable domain, rest sourced from reference TRBV11-2 and TRBJ2-1, is EAGVAQSPRYKIIEKRQSVAFWCNPISGHATLYWYQQILGQGPKLLIQFQNNGVVDDSQLPKDRFSAERLKGVDSTLKIQPAKLEDSAVYLCASSLDGWTSGGPPNEQFFGPGTRLTVL.

V and J are TRBV5-1 and TRBJ2-1, with 13 bases matching TRBD2. Trimming took 4 bases from V and 2 from J; bases not matched to a gene: 6. The CDR3 has 17 amino acids. Per germline, CDR1 SGHRS and CDR2 YFSETQ. CDR3 DNA: TGCGCCAGCAGCCCGCAGGGACTAGCGGGAACCTACAATGAGCAGTTCTTC. It encodes CASSPQGLAGTYNEQFF.

In this sample, this clone turned up a few times. The chain uses TRBV14 and TRBJ1-2; D is possibly TRBD1 (5 bases). The CDR3 covers 12 residues. CDR1 and CDR2 from the germline V gene are SGHDN and FVKESK. Trimming stripped 4 bases from V and 14 bases from J, with 17 bases between. For the CDR3, the DNA is TGTGCCAGCAGCCGACAGAATTTTATACGTACCTTC. This codes for CASSRQNFIRTF.

This rearrangement joins TRBV7-8 to TRBJ1-5; D perhaps matches TRBD1 (5 bases). The germline CDR1 and CDR2 sequences are SGHVS and FQNEAQ. The CDR3 extends over 17 amino acids. V was shortened by 5 bases and J by 0 bases, with 17 bases between the two germline ends. The CDR3 DNA is TGTGCCAGCAGCCTCGACCTCACAGGAGATAGCAATCAGCCCCAGCATTTT. This sequence encodes CASSLDLTGDSNQPQHF.

This chain uses TRBV28 with TRBJ1-1; weak D call: TRBD1 (6 bases). Trimming removed 2 bases at V and 0 bases at J, with 10 bases between. CDR1 and CDR2 (germline): MDHEN, SYDVKM. The length of the CDR3 is 15 residues. CDR3 region: CASSLPGQMNTEAFF. DNA of the CDR3: TGTGCCAGCAGTTTACCGGGACAAATGAACACTGAAGCTTTCTTT.

This clone was seen at least ten times. The chain uses TRBV7-9 and TRBJ2-7; TRBD1 matches 8 bases. The V gene's germline CDR1 is SEHNR and CDR2 FQNEAQ (reference sequence). The trim removed 5 bases at V and 3 bases at J, leaving 3 bases unmatched. The CDR3 loop spans 13 amino acids. DNA for the CDR3: TGTGCCAGCAGCCGGACAGGGAGCTACGAGCAGTACTTC. Its protein is CASSRTGSYEQYF.

V usage is TRBV19 and J usage is TRBJ2-1, with D uncertain. CDR1 is LNHDA, CDR2 SQIVND, per germline (reference sequence). V was clipped by 0 bases and J by 6 bases, with 9 bases between them. The CDR3 is 14 residues long. This CDR3 reads CASSIDPGRNEQFF. Written as DNA, the CDR3 is TGTGCCAGTAGTATAGATCCTGGACGCAATGAGCAGTTCTTC.